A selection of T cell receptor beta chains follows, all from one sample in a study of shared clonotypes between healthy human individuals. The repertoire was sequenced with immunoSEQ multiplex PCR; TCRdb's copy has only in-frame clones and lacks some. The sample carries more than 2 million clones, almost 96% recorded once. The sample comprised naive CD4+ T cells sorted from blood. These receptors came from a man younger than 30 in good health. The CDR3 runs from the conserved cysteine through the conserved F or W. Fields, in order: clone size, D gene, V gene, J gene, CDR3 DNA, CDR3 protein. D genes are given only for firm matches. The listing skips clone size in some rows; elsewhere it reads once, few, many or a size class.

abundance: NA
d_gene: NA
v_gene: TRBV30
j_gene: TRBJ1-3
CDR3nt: TGTGCCTGGAGTGTCGGCGGCAGCATCTCTGGAAACACCATATATTTT
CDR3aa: CAWSVGGSISGNTIYF

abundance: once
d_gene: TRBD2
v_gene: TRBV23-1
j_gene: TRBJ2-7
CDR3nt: TGCGCCAGCAGTCTTCACAACCGGACTAGCGGGACTAAAAAGAACTACGAGCAGTACTTC
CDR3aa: CASSLHNRTSGTKKNYEQYF

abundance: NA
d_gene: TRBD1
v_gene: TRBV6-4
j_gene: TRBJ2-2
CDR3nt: TGTGCCAGCAGTGACGGACAGGTTCCCGGGGAGCTGTTTTTT
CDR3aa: CASSDGQVPGELFF

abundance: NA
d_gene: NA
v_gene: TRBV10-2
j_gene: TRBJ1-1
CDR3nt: TGCGCCAGCAGTGAGTCCCGGGCCAACACTGAAGCTTTCTTT
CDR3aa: CASSESRANTEAFF

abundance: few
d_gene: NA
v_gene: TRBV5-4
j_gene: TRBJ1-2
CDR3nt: TGTGCCAGCAGCTTAGACGGATCCTATGGCTACACCTTC
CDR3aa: CASSLDGSYGYTF

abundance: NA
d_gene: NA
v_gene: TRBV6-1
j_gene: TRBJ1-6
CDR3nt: TGTGCCAGCGGGGGTTGGGACAATTCACCCCTCCACTTT
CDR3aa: CASGGWDNSPLHF

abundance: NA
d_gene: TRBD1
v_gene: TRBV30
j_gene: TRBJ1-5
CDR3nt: TGTGCCTGGAGTGTACGACAGGGGAAACAGCCCCAGCATTTT
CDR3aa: CAWSVRQGKQPQHF

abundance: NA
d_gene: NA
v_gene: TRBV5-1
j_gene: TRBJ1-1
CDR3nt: TGCGCCAGCAGCCCAGCCCAGGGGCGGAACACTGAAGCTTTCTTT
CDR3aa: CASSPAQGRNTEAFF

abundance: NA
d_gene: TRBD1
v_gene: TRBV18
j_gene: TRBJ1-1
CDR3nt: TGTGCCAGCTCACCACCGGCAGGGGGTTTGAACACTGAAGCTTTCTTT
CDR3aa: CASSPPAGGLNTEAFF

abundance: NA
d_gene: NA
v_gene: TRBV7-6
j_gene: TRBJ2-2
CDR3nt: TGTGCCAGCAGCCCGAGCTGGGGGCGGGACACCGGGGAGCTGTTTTTT
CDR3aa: CASSPSWGRDTGELFF

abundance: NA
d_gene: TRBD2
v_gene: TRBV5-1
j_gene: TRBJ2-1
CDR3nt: TGCGCCAGCAGCTTGCGACTAGCGGGAGGGTCCTCCTACAATGAGCAGTTCTTC
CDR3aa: CASSLRLAGGSSYNEQFF

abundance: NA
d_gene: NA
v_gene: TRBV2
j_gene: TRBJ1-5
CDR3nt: TGTGCCAGCAGTGCTGAGGGAGCGCAGCCCCAGCATTTT
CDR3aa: CASSAEGAQPQHF

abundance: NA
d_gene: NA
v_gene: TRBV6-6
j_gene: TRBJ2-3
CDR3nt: TGTGCCAGCAGTCTGGACAGAACAGATACGCAGTATTTT
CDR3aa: CASSLDRTDTQYF

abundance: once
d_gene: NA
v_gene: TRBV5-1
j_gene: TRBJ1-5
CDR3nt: TGCGCCAGCAGCTTTAACGGCCATAGCAATCAGCCCCAGCATTTT
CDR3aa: CASSFNGHSNQPQHF

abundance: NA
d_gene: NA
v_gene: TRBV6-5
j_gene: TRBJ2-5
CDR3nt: TGTGCCAGCAGTTACTCGACTGCGACGACCCAGTACTTC
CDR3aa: CASSYSTATTQYF

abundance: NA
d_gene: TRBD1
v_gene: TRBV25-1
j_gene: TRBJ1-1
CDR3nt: TGTGCCAGCAGTCGAGGGACAGGAATGAACACTGAAGCTTTCTTT
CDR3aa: CASSRGTGMNTEAFF

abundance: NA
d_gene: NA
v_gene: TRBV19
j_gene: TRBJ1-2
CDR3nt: TGTGCCAGCCACCGGGTCACCCTTAGGGACTATGGCTACACCTTC
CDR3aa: CASHRVTLRDYGYTF

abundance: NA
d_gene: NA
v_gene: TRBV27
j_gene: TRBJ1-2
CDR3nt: TGTGCCAGCAGTTTCGCAGGCAACTATGGCTACACCTTC
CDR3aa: CASSFAGNYGYTF

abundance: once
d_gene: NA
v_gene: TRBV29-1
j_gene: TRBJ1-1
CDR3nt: TGCAGCGTTACCCTGGGGGGGTATGCTGAAGCTTTCTTT
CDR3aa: CSVTLGGYAEAFF

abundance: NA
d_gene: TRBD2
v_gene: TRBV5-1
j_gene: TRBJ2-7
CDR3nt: TGCGCCAGCAGCTTAAGGACTAGCGGGAACTACGAGCAGTACTTC
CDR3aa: CASSLRTSGNYEQYF

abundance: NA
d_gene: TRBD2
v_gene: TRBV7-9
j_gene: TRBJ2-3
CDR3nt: TGTGCCAGCAGCCCGGGAGGGGCGGGAAGCACAGATACGCAGTATTTT
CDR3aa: CASSPGGAGSTDTQYF

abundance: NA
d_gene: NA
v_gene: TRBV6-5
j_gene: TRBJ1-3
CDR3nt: TGTGCCAGCAGTTACTCGACCAGTTTCTCTGGAAACACCATATATTTT
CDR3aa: CASSYSTSFSGNTIYF

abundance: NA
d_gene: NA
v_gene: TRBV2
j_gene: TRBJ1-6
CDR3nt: TGTGCCAGCAGAGGGCTTCAGAATTCACCCCTCCACTTT
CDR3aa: CASRGLQNSPLHF

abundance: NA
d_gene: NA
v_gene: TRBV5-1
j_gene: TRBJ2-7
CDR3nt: TGCGCCAGCAGCTTGGACGGCAGGATCTCCTACGAGCAGTACTTC
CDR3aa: CASSLDGRISYEQYF

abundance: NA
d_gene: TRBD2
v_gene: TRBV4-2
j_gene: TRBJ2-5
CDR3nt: TGTGCCAGCAGCCAAGCTAGCGGGGGGGCCCAAGAGACCCAGTACTTC
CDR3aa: CASSQASGGAQETQYF

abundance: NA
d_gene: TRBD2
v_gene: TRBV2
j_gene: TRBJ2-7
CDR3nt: TGTGCCAGCAAGGAACTAGCGGGGATAACCTACGAGCAGTACTTC
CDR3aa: CASKELAGITYEQYF

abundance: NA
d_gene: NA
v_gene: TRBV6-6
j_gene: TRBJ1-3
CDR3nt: TGTGCCAGCAGTCCTGACCCCGGGGGAAACACCATATATTTT
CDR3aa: CASSPDPGGNTIYF

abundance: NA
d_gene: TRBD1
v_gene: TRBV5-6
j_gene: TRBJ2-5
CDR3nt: TGTGCCAGCAGCTTGTTTGCTCGGGACAGGACCCAAGAGACCCAGTACTTC
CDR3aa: CASSLFARDRTQETQYF

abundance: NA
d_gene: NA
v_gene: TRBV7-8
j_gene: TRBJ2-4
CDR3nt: TGTGCCAGCAGCTACACCCGCGGGGACGTCTCAAGAAACATTCAGTACTTC
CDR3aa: CASSYTRGDVSRNIQYF

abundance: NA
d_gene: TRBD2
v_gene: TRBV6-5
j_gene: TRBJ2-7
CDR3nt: TGTGCCAGCAGTTACCAAACTAGCGGGAAAGGCGAGCAGTACTTC
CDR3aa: CASSYQTSGKGEQYF

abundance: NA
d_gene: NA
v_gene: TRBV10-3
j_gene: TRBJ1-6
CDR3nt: TGTGCCATCAGTGAGGGGGGGGCTGATAATTCACCCCTCCACTTT
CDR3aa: CAISEGGADNSPLHF

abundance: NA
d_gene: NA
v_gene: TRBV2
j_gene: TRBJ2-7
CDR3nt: TGTGCCAGCACTAGCGCGGGCGGCTACGAGCAGTACTTC
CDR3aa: CASTSAGGYEQYF

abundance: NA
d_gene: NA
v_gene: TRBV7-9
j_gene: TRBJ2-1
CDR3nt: TGTGCCAGCAGCTTAGCGTTCCAGGTGGTGAATGAGCAGTTCTTC
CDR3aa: CASSLAFQVVNEQFF

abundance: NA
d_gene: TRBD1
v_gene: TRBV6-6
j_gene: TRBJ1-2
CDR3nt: TGTGCCAGCAGTCCGAGGACAGGAGAAGCTAACTATGGCTACACCTTC
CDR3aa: CASSPRTGEANYGYTF

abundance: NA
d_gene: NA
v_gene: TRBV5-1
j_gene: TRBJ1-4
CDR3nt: TGCGCCAGCAGGACAGAGAATGAAAAACTGTTTTTT
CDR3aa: CASRTENEKLFF

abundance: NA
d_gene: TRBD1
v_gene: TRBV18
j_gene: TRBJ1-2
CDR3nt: TGTGCCAGCTCACCGTTGACAGGGGGTGAGGGCTACACCTTC
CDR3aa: CASSPLTGGEGYTF

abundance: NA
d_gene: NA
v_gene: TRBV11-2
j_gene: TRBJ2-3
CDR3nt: TGTGCCAGCAGCTCCCACGAGGGCGGGACCCGGGGGAATACGCAGTATTTT
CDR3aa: CASSSHEGGTRGNTQYF

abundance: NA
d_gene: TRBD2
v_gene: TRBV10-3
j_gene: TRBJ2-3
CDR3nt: TGTGCCATAATAGCGGGAGCGGGAGATACGCAGTATTTT
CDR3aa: CAIIAGAGDTQYF

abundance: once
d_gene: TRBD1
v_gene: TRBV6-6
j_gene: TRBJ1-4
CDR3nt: TGTGCCAGCAGGCAGGGGGTAGAAAAACTGTTTTTT
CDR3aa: CASRQGVEKLFF

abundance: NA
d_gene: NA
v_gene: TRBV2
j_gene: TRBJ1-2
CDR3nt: TGTGCCAGCAGTGAAGGGGAGGGGTTTTCTGGCTACACCTTC
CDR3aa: CASSEGEGFSGYTF

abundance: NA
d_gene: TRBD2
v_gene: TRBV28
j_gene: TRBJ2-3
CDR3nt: TGTGCCAGCAGGGACCGGACTAGCCTCCTGTCTAGCACAGATACGCAGTATTTT
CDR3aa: CASRDRTSLLSSTDTQYF

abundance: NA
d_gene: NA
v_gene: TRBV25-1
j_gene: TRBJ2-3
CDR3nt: TGTGCCAGCATAAGAGGGGTCGGCGCAGGAAACACAGATACGCAGTATTTT
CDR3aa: CASIRGVGAGNTDTQYF

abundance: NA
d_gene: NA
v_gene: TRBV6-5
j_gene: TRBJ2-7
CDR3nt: TGTGCCAGCAGTCCCTACAGGGGGGGACCTTACGAGCAGTACTTC
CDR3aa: CASSPYRGGPYEQYF

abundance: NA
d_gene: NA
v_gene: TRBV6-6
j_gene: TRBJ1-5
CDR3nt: TGTGCCAGCAGTTCCGTCCGGGGTCAGCCCCAGCATTTT
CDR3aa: CASSSVRGQPQHF

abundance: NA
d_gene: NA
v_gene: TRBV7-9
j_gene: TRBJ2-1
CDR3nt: TGTGCCAGCAGCTTAGTGGGGGAATATGAGCAGTTCTTC
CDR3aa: CASSLVGEYEQFF

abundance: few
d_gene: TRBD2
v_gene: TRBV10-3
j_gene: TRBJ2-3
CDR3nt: TGTGCCAGCAGGTCGGCGGGAGGGAGGGCAGATACGCAGTATTTT
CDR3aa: CASRSAGGRADTQYF

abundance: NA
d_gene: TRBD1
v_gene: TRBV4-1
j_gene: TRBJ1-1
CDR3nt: TGCGCCAGCAGCCAAGTTGGGGGACAGGGCGCTGAAGCTTTCTTT
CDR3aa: CASSQVGGQGAEAFF

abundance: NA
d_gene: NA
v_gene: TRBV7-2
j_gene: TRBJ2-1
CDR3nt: TGTGCCAGCAGCTTAGCAGGAATAAATGAGCAGTTCTTC
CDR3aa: CASSLAGINEQFF

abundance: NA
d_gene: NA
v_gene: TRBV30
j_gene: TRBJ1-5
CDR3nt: TGTGCCTGGAGTGTCCAAGTGAATCAGCCCCAGCATTTT
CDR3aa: CAWSVQVNQPQHF

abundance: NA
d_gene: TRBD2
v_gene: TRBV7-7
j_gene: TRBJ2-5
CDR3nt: TGTGCTAGCAGCCCTGGACTAGCGGGAGAGACCCAGTACTTC
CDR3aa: CASSPGLAGETQYF

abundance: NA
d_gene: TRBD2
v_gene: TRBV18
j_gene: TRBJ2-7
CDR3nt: TGTGCCAGCTCACCTCCGTTGGGTGGCGGGAGTTCCAATAACGAGCAGTACTTC
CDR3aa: CASSPPLGGGSSNNEQYF

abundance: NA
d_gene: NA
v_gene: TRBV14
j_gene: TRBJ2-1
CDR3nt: TGTGCCAGCAGCCAAGATTTACGGCAGGGACCGTTCTTC
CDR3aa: CASSQDLRQGPFF

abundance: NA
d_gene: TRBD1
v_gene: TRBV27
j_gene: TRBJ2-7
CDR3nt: TGTGCCAGCAGTCGCAGGGCCTTACGGGACAGCTCCTACGAGCAGTACTTC
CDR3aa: CASSRRALRDSSYEQYF

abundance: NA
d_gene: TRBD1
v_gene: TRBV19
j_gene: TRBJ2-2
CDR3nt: TGTGCCAGTAGTACCGGACAGGGTAACACCGGGGAGCTGTTTTTT
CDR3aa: CASSTGQGNTGELFF

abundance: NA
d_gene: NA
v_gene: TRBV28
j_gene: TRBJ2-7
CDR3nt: TGTGCCAGCAGACCCCCCGCAGAGTCGAGAACGGACGAGCAGTACTTC
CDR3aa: CASRPPAESRTDEQYF

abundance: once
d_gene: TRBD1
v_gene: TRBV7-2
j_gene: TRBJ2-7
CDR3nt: TGTGCCAGCAGCTTAGCCGGGACAGGGGGGGACGAGCAGTACTTC
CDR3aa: CASSLAGTGGDEQYF

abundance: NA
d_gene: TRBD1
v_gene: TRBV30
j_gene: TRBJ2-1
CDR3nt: TGTGCCTGGACGACAGGGGTCACCCTAGCGATGTCCTACAATGAGCAGTTCTTC
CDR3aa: CAWTTGVTLAMSYNEQFF